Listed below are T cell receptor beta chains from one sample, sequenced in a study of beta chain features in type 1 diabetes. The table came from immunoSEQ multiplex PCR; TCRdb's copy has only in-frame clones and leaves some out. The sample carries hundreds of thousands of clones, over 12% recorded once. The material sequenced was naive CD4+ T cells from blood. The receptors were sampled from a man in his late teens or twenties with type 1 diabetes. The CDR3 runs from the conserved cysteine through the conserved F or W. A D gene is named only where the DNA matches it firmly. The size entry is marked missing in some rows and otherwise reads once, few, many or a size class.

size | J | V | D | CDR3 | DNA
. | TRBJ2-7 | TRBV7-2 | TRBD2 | CASSQLAGGLYEQYF | TGTGCCAGCAGCCAGCTAGCGGGAGGGCTCTACGAGCAGTACTTC
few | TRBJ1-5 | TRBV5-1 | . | CASSPEPNQPQHF | TGCGCCAGCAGTCCTGAACCCAATCAGCCCCAGCATTTT
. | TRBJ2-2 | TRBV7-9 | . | CASSLFPNEAGELFF | TGTGCCAGCAGCCTATTCCCCAACGAGGCCGGGGAGCTGTTTTTT
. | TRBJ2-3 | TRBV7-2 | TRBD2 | CASSPLAGALTDTQYF | TGTGCCAGCAGCCCTTTAGCGGGGGCACTCACAGATACGCAGTATTTT
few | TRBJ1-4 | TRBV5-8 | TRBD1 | CASSKGQGQNEKLFF | TGTGCCAGCAGCAAAGGACAGGGCCAAAATGAAAAACTGTTTTTT
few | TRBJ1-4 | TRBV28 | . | CASSSPSGPYNEKLFF | TGTGCCAGCAGTTCTCCCTCGGGACCCTATAATGAAAAACTGTTTTTT
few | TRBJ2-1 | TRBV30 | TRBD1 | CAWSPDRVGLHNEQFF | TGTGCCTGGAGTCCCGACAGGGTGGGCCTACACAATGAGCAGTTCTTC
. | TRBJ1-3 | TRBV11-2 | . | CASSLELSSGNTIYF | TGTGCCAGCAGCTTAGAACTTAGCTCTGGAAACACCATATATTTT
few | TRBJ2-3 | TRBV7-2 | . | CASSALPGRTDTQYF | TGTGCCAGCAGCGCCTTACCGGGCCGCACAGATACGCAGTATTTT
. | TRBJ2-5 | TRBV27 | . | CASSLKGRIETQYF | TGTGCCAGCAGTTTAAAGGGGAGAATAGAGACCCAGTACTTC
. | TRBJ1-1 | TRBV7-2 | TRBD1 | CASSAGTGNTEAFF | TGTGCCAGCAGCGCCGGGACAGGGAACACTGAAGCTTTCTTT
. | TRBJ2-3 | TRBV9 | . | CASSVEGSTDTQYF | TGTGCCAGCAGCGTAGAGGGGAGCACAGATACGCAGTATTTT
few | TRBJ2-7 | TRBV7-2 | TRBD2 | CASSLALAGVGEQYF | TGTGCCAGCAGCTTAGCACTAGCGGGAGTGGGGGAGCAGTACTTC
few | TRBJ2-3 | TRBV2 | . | CASSRGPSTDTQYF | TGTGCCAGCAGTCGCGGGCCAAGCACAGATACGCAGTATTTT
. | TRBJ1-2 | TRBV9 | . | CASSPLGTPNYGYTF | TGTGCCAGCAGCCCCCTAGGGACACCAAACTATGGCTACACCTTC
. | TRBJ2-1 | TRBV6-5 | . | CASSYWSGVGEQFF | TGTGCCAGCAGTTACTGGTCGGGAGTCGGCGAGCAGTTCTTC
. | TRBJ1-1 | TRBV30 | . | CAWSGGAAAEAFF | TGTGCCTGGAGTGGGGGTGCCGCGGCTGAAGCTTTCTTT
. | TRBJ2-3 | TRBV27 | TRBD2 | CASSFVASGGMAYF | TGTGCCAGCAGTTTCGTGGCTAGCGGGGGGATGGCGTATTTT
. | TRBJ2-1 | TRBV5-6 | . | CASSSYYNEQFF | TGTGCCAGCAGCTCCTATTACAATGAGCAGTTCTTC
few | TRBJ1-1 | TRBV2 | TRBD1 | CASRGQMNTEAFF | TGTGCCAGCAGGGGACAGATGAACACTGAAGCTTTCTTT
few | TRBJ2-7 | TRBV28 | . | CATGTYEQYF | TGTGCCACAGGGACCTACGAGCAGTACTTC
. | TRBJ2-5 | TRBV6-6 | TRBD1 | CASSYSGQWETQYF | TGTGCCAGCAGTTACTCGGGACAGTGGGAGACCCAGTACTTC
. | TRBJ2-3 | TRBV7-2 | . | CASSARGDTQYF | TGTGCCAGCAGCGCTAGGGGAGATACGCAGTATTTT
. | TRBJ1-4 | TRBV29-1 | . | CSAVPGSDEKLFF | TGCAGCGCCGTCCCAGGCTCGGATGAAAAACTGTTTTTT
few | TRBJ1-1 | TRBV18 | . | CASSPGRVSAEAFF | TGTGCCAGCTCACCAGGAAGGGTTAGTGCTGAAGCTTTCTTT
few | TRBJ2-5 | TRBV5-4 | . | CASSLEYSVADRETQYF | TGTGCCAGCAGCTTGGAATATTCCGTTGCCGACCGAGAGACCCAGTACTTC
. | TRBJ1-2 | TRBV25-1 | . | CASSDLQTYYGYTF | TGTGCCAGCAGTGATCTACAAACTTACTATGGCTACACCTTC
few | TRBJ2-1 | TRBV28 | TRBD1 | CASSPPPGQGAYNEQFF | TGTGCCAGCAGTCCACCCCCGGGACAGGGCGCCTACAATGAGCAGTTCTTC
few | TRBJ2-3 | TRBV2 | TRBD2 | CASTRLAGTDTQYF | TGTGCCAGCACAAGACTAGCGGGCACAGATACGCAGTATTTT
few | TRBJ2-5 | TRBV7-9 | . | CASSSWAQETQYF | TGTGCCAGCAGCTCCTGGGCCCAAGAGACCCAGTACTTC
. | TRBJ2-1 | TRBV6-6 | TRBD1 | CASSYWDRANEQFF | TGTGCCAGCAGTTACTGGGACAGGGCCAATGAGCAGTTCTTC
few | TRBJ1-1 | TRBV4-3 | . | CASSPGPNKAFF | TGCGCCAGCAGCCCGGGACCAAATAAAGCTTTCTTT
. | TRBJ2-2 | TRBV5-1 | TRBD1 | CASSTNRGRTGELFF | TGCGCCAGCAGCACTAACAGGGGGCGAACCGGGGAGCTGTTTTTT
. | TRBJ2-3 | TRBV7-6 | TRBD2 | CASSLRTSGGTSTDTQYF | TGTGCCAGCAGCTTACGTACTAGCGGGGGGACTAGCACAGATACGCAGTATTTT
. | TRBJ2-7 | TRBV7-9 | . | CASGNYRSYEQYF | TGTGCCAGCGGGAACTATCGCTCCTACGAGCAGTACTTC
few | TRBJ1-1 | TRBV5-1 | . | CASSPEGLNTEAFF | TGCGCCAGCAGCCCCGAGGGGCTAAACACTGAAGCTTTCTTT
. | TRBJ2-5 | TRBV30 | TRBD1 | CAWSGIQGAWETQYF | TGTGCCTGGAGTGGAATTCAGGGGGCTTGGGAGACCCAGTACTTC
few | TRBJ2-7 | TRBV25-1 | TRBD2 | CASSERLAGFHEQYF | TGTGCCAGCAGTGAACGACTAGCGGGATTCCACGAGCAGTACTTC
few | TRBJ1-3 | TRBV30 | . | CAWNRPGGNTIYF | TGTGCCTGGAACCGGCCAGGCGGAAACACCATATATTTT
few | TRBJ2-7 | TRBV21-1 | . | CASSPLASGVSYEQYF | TGTGCCAGCAGCCCTTTAGCTAGCGGGGTCTCCTACGAGCAGTACTTC
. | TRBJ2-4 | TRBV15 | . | CATSRDRGVQNIQYF | TGTGCCACCAGCAGAGATCGGGGAGTGCAAAACATTCAGTACTTC